This section outlines one T cell receptor beta chain sequence together with its context. In germline, CDR1 is MDHEN, CDR2 SYDVKM. The CDR3 loop spans 13 amino acids. V was pared by 8 bases and J by 4 bases, with 12 bases between. These data are taken from a study of blood T cell repertoires in COVID-19. This table comes from immunoSEQ multiplex PCR, and its TCRdb copy is limited to in-frame clones, with some not included. The repertoire holds under 200,000 clones, with around four fifths as singletons. The V gene is TRBV28, the J gene TRBJ1-3; tentative D call: TRBD1 (6 bases). The source material was PBMCs or T cells enriched from blood (not recorded which). This sequence originates from a woman in her forties or fifties who had recovered from COVID-19. The CDR3 sequence: CASLTGPGNTIYF. DNA for the CDR3: TGTGCCAGCCTTACAGGGCCGGGAAACACCATATATTTT.